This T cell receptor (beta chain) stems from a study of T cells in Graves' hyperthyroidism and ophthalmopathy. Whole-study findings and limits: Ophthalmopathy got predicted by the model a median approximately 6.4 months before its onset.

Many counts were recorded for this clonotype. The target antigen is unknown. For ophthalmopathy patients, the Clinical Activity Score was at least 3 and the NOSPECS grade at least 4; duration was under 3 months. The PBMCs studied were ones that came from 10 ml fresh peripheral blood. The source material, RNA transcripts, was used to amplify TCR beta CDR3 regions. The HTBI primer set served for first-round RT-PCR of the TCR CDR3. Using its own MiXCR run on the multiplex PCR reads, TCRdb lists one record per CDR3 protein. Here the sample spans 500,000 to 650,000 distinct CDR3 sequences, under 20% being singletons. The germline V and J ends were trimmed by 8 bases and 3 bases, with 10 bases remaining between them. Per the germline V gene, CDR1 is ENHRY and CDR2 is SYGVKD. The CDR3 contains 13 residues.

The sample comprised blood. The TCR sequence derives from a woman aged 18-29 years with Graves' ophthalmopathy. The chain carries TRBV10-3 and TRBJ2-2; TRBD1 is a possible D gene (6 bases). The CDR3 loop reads CAIYRADTGELFF. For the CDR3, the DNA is TGTGCCATCTACAGGGCTGACACCGGGGAGCTGTTTTTT.